The clone carrying this T cell receptor (delta chain) is termed medium-sized. This sample is drawn from a study of DNA immune sequencing with unique molecular identifiers. Overall study: Sequencing used genomic DNA of immunomagnetically enriched buffy-coat γδ T cells.

Genomic DNA underwent 32-plex PCR targeting all 8 TRDV and 4 TRDJ genes. A 12-nucleotide UMI was added during 2 to 4 barcoding PCR cycles before adapter PCR. TCRdb re-analyzed the multiplex PCR reads via CATT. Of a few thousand delta-chain clones in the sample, over 10% are singletons; the top ten hold around 52%. The clonotype originates from a human donor in good health. Sequencing was performed on gamma-delta T cells enriched from blood buffy coat, or unenriched PBMCs (not recorded which).

CDR3 sequence: CACDTVGGYANKLIF. In DNA, the CDR3 is TGTGCCTGTGACACCGTTGGGGGATACGCGAACAAACTCATCTTT. The chain is built from TRDV2 and TRDJ1; 11 positions match TRDD3. The CDR3 is 15 amino acids. Trimming removed 0 bases from V and 8 bases from J; junction bases left unmatched: 7. Germline CDR1 is GEAIGNYY and CDR2 is EKD.